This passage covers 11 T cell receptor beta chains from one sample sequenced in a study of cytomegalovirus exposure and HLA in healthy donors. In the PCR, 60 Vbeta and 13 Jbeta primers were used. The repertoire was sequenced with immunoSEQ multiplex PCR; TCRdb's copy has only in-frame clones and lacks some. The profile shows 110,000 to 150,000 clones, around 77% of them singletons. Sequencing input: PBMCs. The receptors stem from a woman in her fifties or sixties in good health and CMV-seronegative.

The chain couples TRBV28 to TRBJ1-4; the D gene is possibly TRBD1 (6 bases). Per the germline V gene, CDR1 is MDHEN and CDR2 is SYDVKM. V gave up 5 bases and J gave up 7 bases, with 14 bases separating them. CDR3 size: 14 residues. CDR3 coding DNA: TGTGCCAGCAGTCTGGGCAGGGGCACTGAAAAACTGTTTTTT. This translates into CASSLGRGTEKLFF.

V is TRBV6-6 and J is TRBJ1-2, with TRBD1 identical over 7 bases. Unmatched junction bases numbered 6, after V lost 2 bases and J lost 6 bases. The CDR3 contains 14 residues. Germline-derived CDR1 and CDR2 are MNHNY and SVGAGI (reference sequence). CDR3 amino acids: CASSYIQGKDGYTF. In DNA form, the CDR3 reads TGTGCCAGCAGTTACATACAGGGGAAGGATGGCTACACCTTC.

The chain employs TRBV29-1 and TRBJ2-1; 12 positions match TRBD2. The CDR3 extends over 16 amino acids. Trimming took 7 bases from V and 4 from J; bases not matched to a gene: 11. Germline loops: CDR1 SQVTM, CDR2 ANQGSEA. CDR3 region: CSARLAGARHYNEQFF. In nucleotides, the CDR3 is TGCAGCGCCAGACTAGCGGGGGCCCGGCATTACAATGAGCAGTTCTTC.

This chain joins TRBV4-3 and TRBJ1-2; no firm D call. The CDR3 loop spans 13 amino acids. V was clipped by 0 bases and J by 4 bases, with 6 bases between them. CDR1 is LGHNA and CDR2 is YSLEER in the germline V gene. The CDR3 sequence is CASSQENSYGYTF. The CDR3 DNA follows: TGCGCCAGCAGCCAAGAAAACAGCTATGGCTACACCTTC.

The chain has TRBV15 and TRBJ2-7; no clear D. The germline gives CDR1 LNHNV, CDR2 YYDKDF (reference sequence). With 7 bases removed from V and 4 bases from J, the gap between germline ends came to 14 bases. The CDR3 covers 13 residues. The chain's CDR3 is CATTNKIGYEQYF. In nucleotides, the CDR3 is TGTGCCACCACTAATAAGATCGGGTACGAGCAGTACTTC.

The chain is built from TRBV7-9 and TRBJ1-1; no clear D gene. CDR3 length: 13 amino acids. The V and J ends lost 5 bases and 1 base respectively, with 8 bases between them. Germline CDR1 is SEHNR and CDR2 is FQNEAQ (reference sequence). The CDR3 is CASSPEGNTEAFF. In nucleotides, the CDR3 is TGTGCCAGCAGCCCCGAGGGGAACACTGAAGCTTTCTTT. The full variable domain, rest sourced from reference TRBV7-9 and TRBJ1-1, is DTGVSQNPRHKITKRGQNVTFRCDPISEHNRLYWYRQTLGQGPEFLTYFQNEAQLEKSRLLSDRFSAERPKGSFSTLEIQRTEQGDSAMYLCASSPEGNTEAFFGQGTRLTVV.

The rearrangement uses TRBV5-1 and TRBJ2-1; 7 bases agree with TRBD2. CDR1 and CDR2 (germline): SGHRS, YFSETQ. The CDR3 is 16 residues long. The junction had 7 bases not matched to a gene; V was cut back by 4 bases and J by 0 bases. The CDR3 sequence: CASSIGGMSSYNEQFF. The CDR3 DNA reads TGCGCCAGCAGCATCGGGGGGATGAGCTCCTACAATGAGCAGTTCTTC.

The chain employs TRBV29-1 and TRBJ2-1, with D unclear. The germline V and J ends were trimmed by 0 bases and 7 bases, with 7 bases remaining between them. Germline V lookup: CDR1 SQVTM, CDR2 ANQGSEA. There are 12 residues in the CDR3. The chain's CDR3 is CSVEDLRNEQFF. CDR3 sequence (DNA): TGCAGCGTTGAAGATCTTCGGAATGAGCAGTTCTTC.

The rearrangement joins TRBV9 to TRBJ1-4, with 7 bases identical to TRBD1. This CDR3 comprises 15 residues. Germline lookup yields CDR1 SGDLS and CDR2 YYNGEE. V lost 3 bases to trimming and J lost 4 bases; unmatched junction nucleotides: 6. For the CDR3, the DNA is TGTGCCAGCAGCGCGAACAGGGGTATTAATGAAAAACTGTTTTTT. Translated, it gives CASSANRGINEKLFF. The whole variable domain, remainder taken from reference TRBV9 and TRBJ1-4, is DSGVTQTPKHLITATGQRVTLRCSPRSGDLSVYWYQQSLDQGLQFLIQYYNGEERAKGNILERFSAQQFPDLHSELNLSSLELGDSALYFCASSANRGINEKLFFGSGTQLSVL.

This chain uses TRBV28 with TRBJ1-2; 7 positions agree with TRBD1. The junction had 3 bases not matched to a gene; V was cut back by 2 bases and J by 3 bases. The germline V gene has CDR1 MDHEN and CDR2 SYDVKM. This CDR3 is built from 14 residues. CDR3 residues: CASSLRGLDYGYTF. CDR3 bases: TGTGCCAGCAGTTTAAGGGGGCTTGACTATGGCTACACCTTC.

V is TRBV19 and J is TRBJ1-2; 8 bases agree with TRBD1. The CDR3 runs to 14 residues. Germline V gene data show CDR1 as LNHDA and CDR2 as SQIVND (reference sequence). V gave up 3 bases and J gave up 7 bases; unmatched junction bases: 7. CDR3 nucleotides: TGTGCCAGTAGTATCCCCGGACAGGGTCGTGGCTACACCTTC. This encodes CASSIPGQGRGYTF. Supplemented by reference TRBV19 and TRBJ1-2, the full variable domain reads DGGITQSPKYLFRKEGQNVTLSCEQNLNHDAMYWYRQDPGQGLRLIYYSQIVNDFQKGDIAEGYSVSREKKESFPLTVTSAQKNPTAFYLCASSIPGQGRGYTFGSGTRLTVV.